Listed below are T cell receptor beta chains from one sample, sequenced in a study of response to subunit inactivated influenza vaccine. TCRdb redid the calling of the RT-PCR reads with MiXCR, one entry per CDR3 protein. The sample includes some 300,000 distinct CDR3 sequences, around 22% of them seen just once. Specimen: PBMCs from blood, collected approximately 20 months after vaccination. These receptors were obtained from a man aged 45-69 years who received an inactivated influenza vaccine. Each CDR3 is given with its conserved first and last residue. Fields, in order: D gene, J gene, clone size, V gene, CDR3 protein, CDR3 DNA. The D gene is left open where the match is weak. Size values are once, few and many counts, or a class for expanded clones, and some rows have none.

>TRBD2|TRBJ2-5|many|TRBV11-2
CASSLVAGGRVETQYF
TGTGCCAGCAGCTTAGTAGCGGGGGGGCGTGTAGAGACCCAGTACTTC
>TRBD1|TRBJ1-5|.|TRBV12-3/TRBV12-4
CASSSISGTVNQPQHF
TGTGCCAGCAGTTCGATTTCCGGGACAGTCAATCAGCCCCAGCATTTT
>.|TRBJ1-2|.|TRBV28
CASVAPRTALYGYTF
TGTGCCAGCGTCGCGCCCCGGACAGCTCTATATGGCTACACCTTC
>.|TRBJ1-2|.|TRBV4-1
CASSQEYSFYGYTF
TGCGCCAGCAGCCAAGAGTACAGCTTCTATGGGTACACCTTC
>.|TRBJ1-1|.|TRBV7-9
CASSLGGDWTEAFF
TGTGCCAGCAGCTTAGGAGGGGATTGGACTGAAGCTTTCTTT
>.|TRBJ2-7|few|TRBV20-1
CSARAWSSYEQYF
TGCAGTGCTAGAGCCTGGAGCTCCTACGAGCAGTACTTC
>.|TRBJ2-7|few|TRBV20-1
CSARLEVQYF
TGCAGTGCTAGACTCGAGGTGCAGTACTTC
>.|TRBJ2-1|.|TRBV6-2/TRBV6-3
CASSYPGTQLRNEQFF
TGTGCCAGCAGTTACCCCGGGACCCAGCTTCGCAATGAGCAGTTCTTC
>TRBD1|TRBJ1-2|few|TRBV19
CASSPGQGADGYTF
TGTGCCAGTAGTCCCGGACAGGGGGCGGATGGCTACACCTTC
>.|TRBJ2-1|.|TRBV24-1
CATRSGGDSYNEQFF
TGTGCCACCCGAAGTGGGGGGGACAGTTACAATGAGCAGTTCTTC
>TRBD1|TRBJ2-4|.|TRBV27
CASSDRGEVGAKNIQYF
TGTGCCAGCAGCGACAGGGGTGAAGTGGGAGCCAAAAACATTCAGTACTTC
>TRBD2|TRBJ2-3|once|TRBV4-3
CASSPRPHPGGRPDTQYF
TGCGCCAGCAGCCCCCGCCCCCACCCCGGCGGGAGACCAGATACGCAGTATTTT
>.|TRBJ1-2|few|TRBV10-3
CAISEPGTNYGYTF
TGTGCCATCAGTGAGCCGGGCACTAACTATGGCTACACCTTC
>.|TRBJ2-2|.|TRBV18
CASSPDRGRGGELFF
TGTGCCAGCTCACCAGATCGGGGGCGCGGCGGGGAGCTGTTTTTT
>.|TRBJ1-4|few|TRBV20-1
CSARNRATNEKLFF
TGCAGTGCTAGAAACAGGGCAACTAATGAAAAACTGTTTTTT
>TRBD1|TRBJ1-2|few|TRBV12-3/TRBV12-4
CASKPGQPHSNYGYTF
TGTGCCAGCAAACCGGGACAGCCCCACTCTAACTATGGCTACACCTTC
>TRBD2|TRBJ2-1|few|TRBV10-3
CATATGTSGNEQFF
TGTGCCACCGCAACCGGGACTAGCGGCAATGAGCAGTTCTTC
>TRBD1|TRBJ1-1|few|TRBV4-1
CASSHQLFRGTGISAFF
TGCGCCAGCAGCCATCAGTTATTTAGGGGGACAGGGATTTCAGCTTTCTTT
>.|TRBJ2-5|.|TRBV4-3
CASSRRKGSETQYF
TGCGCCAGCAGCCGAAGAAAGGGCTCGGAGACCCAGTACTTC
>.|TRBJ2-1|few|TRBV4-2
CASSQERLSSYNEQFF
TGTGCCAGCAGCCAAGAGCGGCTAAGCTCCTACAATGAGCAGTTCTTC
>.|TRBJ1-6|many|TRBV5-4
CASSNDDSPLHF
TGTGCCAGCAGTAACGATGATTCACCCCTCCACTTT
>.|TRBJ1-3|few|TRBV7-2
CASSEGHFLSGNTIYF
TGTGCCAGCAGCGAGGGACACTTTCTTTCTGGAAACACCATATATTTT
>.|TRBJ2-1|.|TRBV4-1
CASSQDWVQGRRYNEQFF
TGCGCCAGCAGCCAAGATTGGGTTCAGGGGAGAAGGTACAATGAGCAGTTCTTC
>.|TRBJ2-5|.|TRBV28
CASSSRLAGLETQYF
TGTGCCAGCAGCTCGAGGTTGGCAGGGCTGGAGACCCAGTACTTC
>TRBD2|TRBJ2-7|.|TRBV6-5
CASSYSFLAGGPGEQYF
TGTGCCAGCAGTTACTCGTTTTTGGCGGGAGGGCCCGGCGAGCAGTACTTC
>TRBD2|TRBJ2-3|.|TRBV20-1
CSAHGLAVTSTDTQYF
TGCAGTGCCCACGGACTAGCGGTAACTAGCACAGATACGCAGTATTTT
>.|TRBJ2-5|.|TRBV15
CATSREGLGQETQYF
TGTGCCACCAGCAGGGAGGGACTCGGTCAAGAGACCCAGTACTTC
>.|TRBJ1-3|few|TRBV10-3
CAISDNSGGNTIYF
TGTGCCATCAGTGACAACTCGGGCGGAAACACCATATATTTT
>.|TRBJ2-1|.|TRBV7-2
CASTWTEGRNEQFF
TGTGCCAGCACCTGGACAGAGGGACGCAATGAGCAGTTCTTC
>.|TRBJ1-1|many|TRBV7-2
CASSFKETEAFF
TGTGCCAGCAGCTTTAAAGAAACTGAAGCTTTCTTT
>.|TRBJ1-2|.|TRBV20-1
CSARDSAWGREGYGYTF
TGCAGTGCTAGAGATTCTGCGTGGGGCCGGGAGGGCTATGGCTACACCTTC
>TRBD1|TRBJ2-5|.|TRBV20-1
CSARSSGTGLGTQYF
TGCAGTGCTAGATCATCAGGGACAGGGCTCGGGACCCAGTACTTC
>.|TRBJ2-5|.|TRBV3-1
CASSLGPLGLQETQYF
TGTGCCAGCAGCCTTGGTCCCTTGGGACTTCAAGAGACCCAGTACTTC
>.|TRBJ1-1|few|TRBV7-6
CASSSPPGKRTEAFF
TGTGCCAGCAGCTCGCCGCCGGGAAAGAGGACTGAAGCTTTCTTT